The rows below give T cell receptor beta chains drawn from one sample of a study of blood T cell repertoires in COVID-19. Sequencing used immunoSEQ multiplex PCR; TCRdb keeps in-frame clones, though not all of them. The data contain under 350,000 clones, roughly 86% of them singletons. Material for sequencing was PBMCs or T cells enriched from blood (not recorded which). The source is a woman aged 18-35 years who had recovered from COVID-19. CDR3s include the opening cysteine and the closing phenylalanine or tryptophan. Fields, in order: D gene, J gene, clone size, V gene, CDR3 protein, CDR3 DNA. D genes are given only for firm matches. Expanded clones are given a class, and other clones once, few, many or no size at all.

D gene: TRBD1; J gene: TRBJ1-2; clone size: .; V gene: TRBV28; CDR3 protein: CASSLGQGYSGYTF; CDR3 DNA: TGTGCCAGCAGCCTGGGACAGGGGTATAGTGGCTACACCTTC
D gene: .; J gene: TRBJ2-2; clone size: .; V gene: TRBV6-5; CDR3 protein: CASRQRDTHTGELFF; CDR3 DNA: TGTGCCAGCAGACAACGGGATACCCACACCGGGGAGCTGTTTTTT
D gene: TRBD2; J gene: TRBJ2-3; clone size: .; V gene: TRBV5-4; CDR3 protein: CASSLGTSRSTDTQYF; CDR3 DNA: TGTGCCAGCAGCTTGGGGACTAGCCGCAGCACAGATACGCAGTATTTT
D gene: .; J gene: TRBJ1-4; clone size: .; V gene: TRBV7-8; CDR3 protein: CASSLVWGISNEKLFF; CDR3 DNA: TGTGCCAGCAGCTTAGTTTGGGGCATTAGTAATGAAAAACTGTTTTTT
D gene: TRBD1; J gene: TRBJ1-1; clone size: .; V gene: TRBV7-9; CDR3 protein: CASSFGDRMNTEAFF; CDR3 DNA: TGTGCCAGCAGCTTCGGGGACAGGATGAACACTGAAGCTTTCTTT
D gene: TRBD1; J gene: TRBJ2-1; clone size: .; V gene: TRBV25-1; CDR3 protein: CASLWDRGKYNEQFF; CDR3 DNA: TGTGCCAGCCTTTGGGACAGGGGGAAATACAATGAGCAGTTCTTC
D gene: TRBD2; J gene: TRBJ2-2; clone size: .; V gene: TRBV24-1; CDR3 protein: CATSDPASGVVGTGELFF; CDR3 DNA: TGTGCCACCAGTGATCCCGCTAGCGGTGTCGTGGGCACCGGGGAGCTGTTTTTT
D gene: TRBD2; J gene: TRBJ2-5; clone size: .; V gene: TRBV7-3; CDR3 protein: CASSSGLAGQETQYF; CDR3 DNA: TGTGCCAGCAGCTCGGGACTAGCGGGACAGGAGACCCAGTACTTC
D gene: .; J gene: TRBJ1-2; clone size: few; V gene: TRBV27; CDR3 protein: CASSSPGDRTFRGYTF; CDR3 DNA: TGTGCCAGCAGTTCCCCCGGCGACAGGACGTTCCGTGGCTACACCTTC
D gene: .; J gene: TRBJ2-7; clone size: .; V gene: TRBV27; CDR3 protein: CASSFYSAQEGYEQYF; CDR3 DNA: TGTGCCAGCAGTTTCTACTCGGCTCAGGAAGGTTACGAGCAGTACTTC
D gene: TRBD1; J gene: TRBJ1-6; clone size: .; V gene: TRBV3-1/TRBV3-2; CDR3 protein: CASSRPGQGFPLHF; CDR3 DNA: TGTGCCAGCAGCCGACCGGGACAGGGTTTCCCCCTCCACTTT
D gene: TRBD1; J gene: TRBJ2-7; clone size: .; V gene: TRBV18; CDR3 protein: CASSLNTGDEQYF; CDR3 DNA: TGTGCCAGCTCACTAAACACAGGGGACGAGCAGTACTTC
D gene: TRBD2; J gene: TRBJ2-1; clone size: .; V gene: TRBV30; CDR3 protein: CAWSVYLPTSGVGDEQFF; CDR3 DNA: TGTGCCTGGAGTGTATACTTGCCGACTAGCGGGGTTGGGGATGAGCAGTTCTTC
D gene: .; J gene: TRBJ1-1; clone size: .; V gene: TRBV2; CDR3 protein: CASSFMGQWLIAEAFF; CDR3 DNA: TGTGCCAGCAGTTTTATGGGCCAATGGTTGATCGCTGAAGCTTTCTTT
D gene: TRBD1; J gene: TRBJ1-2; clone size: .; V gene: TRBV19; CDR3 protein: CASSPRTGTGQGYTF; CDR3 DNA: TGTGCCAGTAGCCCCCGGACGGGGACAGGGCAAGGCTACACCTTC
D gene: TRBD1; J gene: TRBJ2-1; clone size: .; V gene: TRBV24-1; CDR3 protein: CATRGSGQGFSEQFF; CDR3 DNA: TGTGCCACCAGGGGTTCGGGACAGGGATTTAGTGAGCAGTTCTTC
D gene: TRBD2; J gene: TRBJ2-3; clone size: .; V gene: TRBV18; CDR3 protein: CASSPGTSGAWGYTQYF; CDR3 DNA: TGTGCCAGCTCACCGGGGACTAGCGGGGCCTGGGGTTATACGCAGTATTTT
D gene: TRBD1; J gene: TRBJ2-3; clone size: .; V gene: TRBV29-1; CDR3 protein: CSVVQGASTDTQYF; CDR3 DNA: TGCAGCGTTGTACAGGGGGCGAGCACAGATACGCAGTATTTT
D gene: TRBD2; J gene: TRBJ2-1; clone size: .; V gene: TRBV7-3; CDR3 protein: CASSAVAGVYNEQFF; CDR3 DNA: TGTGCCAGCAGCGCTGTAGCGGGGGTATACAATGAGCAGTTCTTC
D gene: .; J gene: TRBJ1-2; clone size: .; V gene: TRBV19; CDR3 protein: CASTPRRDYGYTF; CDR3 DNA: TGTGCCAGTACCCCCCGTCGAGACTATGGCTACACCTTC
D gene: TRBD2; J gene: TRBJ2-2; clone size: .; V gene: TRBV11-2; CDR3 protein: CASSLTSGRTGELFF; CDR3 DNA: TGTGCCAGCAGCCTAACTAGCGGAAGGACCGGGGAGCTGTTTTTT
D gene: TRBD2; J gene: TRBJ2-3; clone size: .; V gene: TRBV4-2; CDR3 protein: CASSQEPGGRDTQYF; CDR3 DNA: TGTGCCAGCAGCCAAGAACCGGGGGGGAGGGATACGCAGTATTTT
D gene: .; J gene: TRBJ1-1; clone size: .; V gene: TRBV12-3/TRBV12-4; CDR3 protein: CASSSTGNTEAFF; CDR3 DNA: TGTGCCAGCAGTTCAACAGGGAACACTGAAGCTTTCTTT
D gene: TRBD2; J gene: TRBJ2-3; clone size: .; V gene: TRBV29-1; CDR3 protein: CSVPGTSGREADTQYF; CDR3 DNA: TGCAGCGTACCCGGGACTAGCGGGAGGGAGGCAGATACGCAGTATTTT
D gene: .; J gene: TRBJ1-4; clone size: .; V gene: TRBV5-5; CDR3 protein: CASSLGPDSLEKLFF; CDR3 DNA: TGTGCCAGCAGCTTGGGGCCGGACTCGCTGGAAAAACTGTTTTTT
D gene: .; J gene: TRBJ2-7; clone size: .; V gene: TRBV30; CDR3 protein: CAWSVGGLSEQYF; CDR3 DNA: TGTGCCTGGAGTGTAGGGGGTCTGAGCGAGCAGTACTTC
D gene: .; J gene: TRBJ1-3; clone size: .; V gene: TRBV7-9; CDR3 protein: CASSFGQGNTIYF; CDR3 DNA: TGTGCCAGCAGCTTCGGACAGGGAAACACCATATATTTT
D gene: .; J gene: TRBJ2-7; clone size: .; V gene: TRBV19; CDR3 protein: CASSIGHQSSYEQYF; CDR3 DNA: TGTGCCAGTAGTATTGGACACCAAAGCTCCTACGAGCAGTACTTC
D gene: TRBD2; J gene: TRBJ2-7; clone size: .; V gene: TRBV7-4; CDR3 protein: CASSFNGSSGSSSTYEQYF; CDR3 DNA: TGTGCCAGCAGCTTTAATGGTAGTAGCGGGAGCTCCTCGACCTACGAGCAGTACTTC
D gene: .; J gene: TRBJ1-2; clone size: .; V gene: TRBV2; CDR3 protein: CASSEAGGRGAYGYTF; CDR3 DNA: TGTGCCAGCAGTGAAGCGGGGGGACGCGGCGCCTATGGCTACACCTTC
D gene: .; J gene: TRBJ2-2; clone size: .; V gene: TRBV5-6; CDR3 protein: CASSFVYGRGTGELFF; CDR3 DNA: TGTGCCAGCAGCTTCGTTTACGGCAGGGGAACCGGGGAGCTGTTTTTT
D gene: .; J gene: TRBJ2-3; clone size: .; V gene: TRBV5-1; CDR3 protein: CASSLAVEASTDTQYF; CDR3 DNA: TGCGCCAGCAGCTTGGCCGTAGAAGCTAGCACAGATACGCAGTATTTT
D gene: TRBD1; J gene: TRBJ2-3; clone size: .; V gene: TRBV6-5; CDR3 protein: CASSYTGGFADTQYF; CDR3 DNA: TGTGCCAGCAGTTACACAGGGGGCTTTGCAGATACGCAGTATTTT
D gene: TRBD1; J gene: TRBJ1-6; clone size: few; V gene: TRBV4-3; CDR3 protein: CASSQDIPGGRTYNSPLHF; CDR3 DNA: TGCGCCAGCAGCCAAGATATACCAGGGGGAAGGACCTATAATTCACCCCTCCACTTT
D gene: TRBD1; J gene: TRBJ1-4; clone size: .; V gene: TRBV19; CDR3 protein: CAGGSTGGSEKLFF; CDR3 DNA: TGTGCCGGAGGATCGACAGGGGGAAGTGAAAAACTGTTTTTT
D gene: TRBD2; J gene: TRBJ2-2; clone size: .; V gene: TRBV24-1; CDR3 protein: CATSEPGTSGSNTGELFF; CDR3 DNA: TGTGCCACCAGTGAGCCGGGGACTAGCGGGTCTAACACCGGGGAGCTGTTTTTT
D gene: .; J gene: TRBJ2-2; clone size: .; V gene: TRBV7-3; CDR3 protein: CASSLYGTSNTGELFF; CDR3 DNA: TGTGCCAGCAGCTTATACGGGACAAGTAACACCGGGGAGCTGTTTTTT
D gene: TRBD2; J gene: TRBJ2-7; clone size: few; V gene: TRBV3-1/TRBV3-2; CDR3 protein: CASSQELAGDYEQYF; CDR3 DNA: TGTGCCAGCAGCCAAGAACTAGCGGGTGACTACGAGCAGTACTTC
D gene: .; J gene: TRBJ2-1; clone size: .; V gene: TRBV7-9; CDR3 protein: CASSFPTLDEQFF; CDR3 DNA: TGTGCCAGCAGCTTCCCCACGTTAGATGAGCAGTTCTTC
D gene: .; J gene: TRBJ2-7; clone size: .; V gene: TRBV5-1; CDR3 protein: CASSFGPSETYEQYF; CDR3 DNA: TGCGCCAGCAGCTTTGGACCTAGCGAAACCTACGAGCAGTACTTC
D gene: TRBD2; J gene: TRBJ2-7; clone size: once; V gene: TRBV28; CDR3 protein: CASSPLASGLYEQYF; CDR3 DNA: TGTGCCAGCAGTCCCCTGGCTAGCGGGCTTTACGAGCAGTACTTC
D gene: TRBD2; J gene: TRBJ2-7; clone size: .; V gene: TRBV5-1; CDR3 protein: CASSLVLAGGEQYF; CDR3 DNA: TGCGCCAGCAGCTTGGTCCTAGCGGGAGGGGAGCAGTACTTC
D gene: TRBD1; J gene: TRBJ2-5; clone size: .; V gene: TRBV5-5; CDR3 protein: CASSKGQGALLGETQYF; CDR3 DNA: TGTGCCAGCAGCAAAGGACAGGGGGCGTTATTAGGAGAGACCCAGTACTTC
D gene: .; J gene: TRBJ1-2; clone size: few; V gene: TRBV7-9; CDR3 protein: CASSLVGPQGYTF; CDR3 DNA: TGTGCCAGCAGCTTAGTGGGGCCGCAGGGCTACACCTTC
D gene: TRBD1; J gene: TRBJ2-7; clone size: .; V gene: TRBV30; CDR3 protein: CAWVRDRGYEQYF; CDR3 DNA: TGTGCCTGGGTCCGGGACAGGGGTTACGAGCAGTACTTC
D gene: .; J gene: TRBJ1-5; clone size: .; V gene: TRBV5-1; CDR3 protein: CASSLGPRGNQPQHF; CDR3 DNA: TGCGCCAGCAGCTTGGGTCCTAGGGGGAATCAGCCCCAGCATTTT
D gene: TRBD2; J gene: TRBJ2-3; clone size: .; V gene: TRBV7-9; CDR3 protein: CASSPGSASGGRHTDTQYF; CDR3 DNA: TGTGCCAGCAGCCCAGGGTCGGCTAGCGGGGGCCGTCACACAGATACGCAGTATTTT